A single sample is the source of the 21 T cell receptor beta chains below, sequenced in a study of blood T cells in healthy people across ages. With a J-beta primer mix and a sample-barcoded 5' primer, a second PCR ran roughly 6 to 12 cycles. TCRdb re-analysed the 5' RACE reads in MiXCR, keeping a single row per CDR3 protein. The table records 1.2 million to 1.5 million distinct CDR3 sequences, approximately 59% of them present only once. Sequencing was performed on blood. These receptors all come from a man younger than 35 in good health.

The count of this clonotype is one. This chain links TRBV6-6 with TRBJ2-3, with D perhaps matching TRBD1 or TRBD2 (5 bases each). The germline gives CDR1 MNHNY, CDR2 SVGAGI (reference sequence). The CDR3 spans 14 residues. With 1 base removed from V and 6 bases from J, the gap between germline ends came to 11 bases. As DNA, the CDR3 is TGTGCCAGCAGTTACTTGGGGCCGGGGGATACGCAGTATTTT. Translation: CASSYLGPGDTQYF.

This clonotype was picked up a small number of times. The rearrangement uses TRBV6-4 and TRBJ1-1; D is possibly TRBD1 (5 bases). CDR3 size: 13 residues. Germline values: CDR1 MRHNA, CDR2 SNTAGT. V gave up 3 bases and J gave up 7 bases, with 12 bases separating them. The chain's CDR3 is CASSEGEGLEAFF. The CDR3 DNA follows: TGTGCCAGCAGTGAAGGAGAGGGACTTGAAGCTTTCTTT.

This rearrangement joins TRBV3-1 to TRBJ2-3; 9 positions match TRBD2. The V segment lost 0 bases and the J segment 2 bases; nucleotides outside the gene matches: 12. The CDR3 has 19 residues. Germline V gene lookup returns CDR1 LGHDT and CDR2 YNNKEL (reference sequence). The CDR3 coding sequence is TGTGCCAGCAGCCAAGATGGAGTAGCGGGGGCGGGGAACACAGATACGCAGTATTTT. Its translation: CASSQDGVAGAGNTDTQYF.

V gene TRBV20-1 combines with J gene TRBJ2-1, with 9 nucleotides matching TRBD2. Germline CDR1 reads DFQATT; CDR2 reads SNEGSKA (reference sequence). With 5 bases clipped from V and 0 bases from J, the junction kept 5 bases outside the gene matches. This CDR3 has 15 residues. The CDR3 protein is CSAASGVNSYNEQFF. In DNA, the CDR3 is TGCAGTGCTGCTAGCGGGGTTAACTCCTACAATGAGCAGTTCTTC.

This chain links TRBV28 with TRBJ2-5; 8 nucleotides match TRBD1. Germline V gene lookup returns CDR1 MDHEN and CDR2 SYDVKM. The ends lost 9 bases at V and 1 base at J; junction bases unmatched: 7. The CDR3 contains 14 residues. The CDR3 here is CASTKDRVQETQYF. The CDR3 nucleotides are TGTGCCAGTACCAAGGACAGGGTCCAAGAGACCCAGTACTTC.

The rearrangement uses TRBV28 and TRBJ1-5, with D uncertain. The CDR3 totals 14 residues. CDR1 is MDHEN, CDR2 SYDVKM, per germline. V was clipped by 5 bases and J by 7 bases, with 15 bases between them. Written as DNA, the CDR3 is TGTGCCAGCAGTCCCAACCCTGGGCGGCAGCCCCAGCATTTT. This codes for CASSPNPGRQPQHF.

The sample holds one count of this clonotype. V and J are TRBV5-6 and TRBJ1-2; D possibly corresponds to TRBD1 (5 bases). The germline V gene encodes CDR1 SGHDT and CDR2 YYEEEE. CDR3 length: 13 residues. Trimming shortened V by 4 bases and J by 5 bases, and 12 bases separated the two germline ends. The CDR3 DNA sequence: TGTGCCAGCAGCATCGTGGGGGGTTATGGCTACACCTTC. It encodes CASSIVGGYGYTF. Looking up the rest from reference TRBV5-6 and TRBJ1-2 gives the full variable domain: DAGVTQSPTHLIKTRGQQVTLRCSPKSGHDTVSWYQQALGQGPQFIFQYYEEEERQRGNFPDRFSGHQFPNYSSELNVNALLLGDSALYLCASSIVGGYGYTFGSGTRLTVV.

This chain uses TRBV28 with TRBJ1-4; maybe TRBD1 (6 bases). Per the germline V gene, CDR1 is MDHEN and CDR2 is SYDVKM. The CDR3 covers 13 residues. Trimming cost V 3 bases and J 7 bases, with 9 bases left between them. CDR3 loop: CASSFGGLEKLFF. CDR3 bases: TGTGCCAGCAGTTTTGGGGGCCTTGAAAAACTGTTTTTT.

The genes are TRBV29-1 and TRBJ1-2; D is unclear. The germline V gene has CDR1 SQVTM and CDR2 ANQGSEA. Trimming removed 5 bases at V and 0 bases at J, with 10 bases between. CDR3 length: 13 residues. The CDR3 loop is CSVLPATNYGYTF. In nucleotides, the CDR3 is TGCAGCGTTTTGCCCGCAACTAACTATGGCTACACCTTC.

V is TRBV6-1 and J is TRBJ2-3; D is ambiguous. The CDR3 consists of 13 residues. Germline V gene lookup returns CDR1 MNHNS and CDR2 SASEGT. V was trimmed by 3 bases and J by 3 bases, leaving 7 bases between them. The CDR3: CASSDALTDTQYF. The DNA of the CDR3 is TGTGCCAGCAGTGACGCGCTGACAGATACGCAGTATTTT.

This rearrangement joins TRBV4-2 to TRBJ2-7, with D possibly being TRBD2 (6 bases). Germline values: CDR1 LGHNA, CDR2 YNFKEQ. The CDR3 is made up of 15 amino acids. Trimming took off 0 bases at V and 4 bases at J, with 13 bases between the two ends. The CDR3 nucleotides read TGTGCCAGCAGCCAAGAACGGGGGAAGGAGTACGAGCAGTACTTC. The encoded protein is CASSQERGKEYEQYF.

This chain joins TRBV4-3 and TRBJ1-4; D gene ambiguous. Trimming left V 2 bases short and J 8 bases short, with 24 bases between. Germline CDR1 LGHNA, CDR2 YSLEER. This CDR3 is 18 amino acids long. The CDR3 DNA reads as TGCGCCAGCAGCCAAAAATGGGCGTACGGAGAAATTGAAGAAAAACTGTTTTTT. This sequence encodes CASSQKWAYGEIEEKLFF.

This clonotype turned up a few times. In nucleotides, the CDR3 is TGTGCCAGCAGTATACAAAACCCGGGGAATGAGCAGTACTTC. Its protein product is CASSIQNPGNEQYF. V usage is TRBV6-5 and J usage is TRBJ2-5; D perhaps matches TRBD2 (5 bases). V was pared by 5 bases and J by 11 bases, with 21 bases between. The CDR3 sequence is 14 residues long. CDR1 and CDR2 from the germline V gene are MNHEY and SVGAGI.

This clonotype occurred a few times. The V and J genes are TRBV10-3 and TRBJ1-1; D is ambiguous. The length of the CDR3 is 14 residues. Germline V gene sequence: CDR1 ENHRY, CDR2 SYGVKD. Trimming removed 0 bases from V and 2 bases from J, with 7 bases in between. CDR3 nucleotide sequence: TGTGCCATCAGTGAGTCCACAGCCAACACTGAAGCTTTCTTT. This gives the protein CAISESTANTEAFF.

This chain connects TRBV5-6 to TRBJ1-1, with D perhaps TRBD1 (6 bases). In germline, CDR1 is SGHDT, CDR2 YYEEEE. Trimming removed 4 bases from V and 3 bases from J, with 13 bases in between. CDR3 length: 14 amino acids. The CDR3 spells CASSRDTWHTEAFF. CDR3 nucleotides: TGTGCCAGCAGCCGGGACACCTGGCACACTGAAGCTTTCTTT.

J is TRBJ2-5 and V is TRBV7-8; D possibly corresponds to TRBD2 (5 bases). The germline V gene encodes CDR1 SGHVS and CDR2 FQNEAQ. V was clipped by 1 base and J by 2 bases, with 14 bases between them. The CDR3 contains 16 residues. This chain's CDR3 is CASSLVGGRAQETQYF. The CDR3 coding sequence is TGTGCCAGCAGCTTAGTTGGCGGGCGGGCTCAAGAGACCCAGTACTTC.

This chain uses TRBV9 with TRBJ2-7, with D maybe TRBD2 (7 bases). The CDR3 consists of 15 residues. Germline V gene data show CDR1 as SGDLS and CDR2 as YYNGEE. V was cut by 7 bases and J by 4 bases, with 21 bases left in between. CDR3 nucleotides: TGTGCCAGCGCCAAGGGGGGGGGCGCAGCTTACGAGCAGTACTTC. Protein: CASAKGGGAAYEQYF.

This chain connects TRBV20-1 to TRBJ2-4; 7 nucleotides agree with TRBD2. This CDR3 is built from 15 residues. Germline V gene sequence: CDR1 DFQATT, CDR2 SNEGSKA (reference sequence). The ends lost 1 base at V and 4 bases at J; junction bases unmatched: 7. CDR3: CSARGEAGPKNIQYF. DNA of the CDR3: TGCAGTGCTAGAGGGGAAGCGGGACCAAAAAACATTCAGTACTTC.

This rearrangement joins TRBV5-5 to TRBJ2-2; a weak D match, TRBD1 (5 bases). The CDR3 totals 15 residues. CDR1 is SGHKS and CDR2 is YYEKEE in the germline V gene (reference sequence). The germline V and J ends were trimmed by 4 bases and 0 bases, with 10 bases remaining between them. The DNA of the CDR3 is TGTGCCAGCAGCCCTGGGGCAACGAACACCGGGGAGCTGTTTTTT. Encoded protein: CASSPGATNTGELFF.

The rearrangement uses TRBV6-5 and TRBJ2-1; tentatively, D is TRBD1 or TRBD2 (5 bases each). The V gene lost 8 bases and the J gene lost 9 bases, with 17 bases spanning the gap. Germline CDR1 and CDR2: MNHEY and SVGAGI. This CDR3 spans 13 amino acids. CDR3 loop: CASANQGAGEQFF. The CDR3 DNA reads as TGTGCCAGCGCAAACCAAGGGGCGGGTGAGCAGTTCTTC.

In regard to this clonotype: Germline and junction disagree at one end, which may indicate a read error. The V call is TRBV2, the J call TRBJ2-5; D may be TRBD1 or TRBD2 (5 bases each). The CDR3 has 15 residues. CDR1 is SNHLY and CDR2 is FYNNEI in the germline V gene. CDR3 coding DNA: TGTGTCAGCAGTCCCCAAGGGACCGACCGAGAGACCCAGTACTTC. This translates into CVSSPQGTDRETQYF.